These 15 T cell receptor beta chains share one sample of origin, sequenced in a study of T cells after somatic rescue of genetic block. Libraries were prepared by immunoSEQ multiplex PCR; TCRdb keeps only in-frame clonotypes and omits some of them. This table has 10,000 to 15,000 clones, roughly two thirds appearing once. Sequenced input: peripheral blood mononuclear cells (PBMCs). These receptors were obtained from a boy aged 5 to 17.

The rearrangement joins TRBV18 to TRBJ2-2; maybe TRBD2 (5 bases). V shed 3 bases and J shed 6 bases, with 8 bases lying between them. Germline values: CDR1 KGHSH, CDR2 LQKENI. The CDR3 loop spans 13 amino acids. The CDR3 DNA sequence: TGTGCCAGCTCACCCCGGGAATCCGGGGAGCTGTTTTTT. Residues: CASSPRESGELFF.

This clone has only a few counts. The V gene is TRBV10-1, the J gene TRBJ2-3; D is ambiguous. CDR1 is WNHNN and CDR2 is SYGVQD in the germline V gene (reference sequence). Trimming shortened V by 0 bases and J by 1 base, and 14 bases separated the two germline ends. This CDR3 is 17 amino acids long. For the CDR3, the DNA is TGCGCCAGCAGTGAGTCGAAATCCTCCAGCGGCACAGATACGCAGTATTTT. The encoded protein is CASSESKSSSGTDTQYF.

CDR3 DNA: TGTGCCACCCAGCGGGAGGTTTTCTACGAGCAGTACTTC. This translates into CATQREVFYEQYF. The V call is TRBV2, the J call TRBJ2-7; 9 nucleotides agree with TRBD2. Unmatched junction bases numbered 7, after V lost 10 bases and J lost 3 bases. The CDR3 totals 13 residues. From germline, CDR1 is SNHLY and CDR2 FYNNEI.

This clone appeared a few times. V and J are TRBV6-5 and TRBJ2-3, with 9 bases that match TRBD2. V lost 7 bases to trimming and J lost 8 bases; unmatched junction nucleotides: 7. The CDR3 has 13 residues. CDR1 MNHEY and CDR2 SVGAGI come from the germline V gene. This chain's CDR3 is CASTRLADFTQYF. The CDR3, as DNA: TGTGCCAGCACTCGACTAGCGGATTTTACGCAGTATTTT.

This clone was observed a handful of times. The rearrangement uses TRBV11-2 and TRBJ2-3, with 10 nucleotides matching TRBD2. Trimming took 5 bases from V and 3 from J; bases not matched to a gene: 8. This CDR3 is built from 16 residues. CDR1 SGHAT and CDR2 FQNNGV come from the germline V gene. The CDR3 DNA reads TGTGCCAGCAGCCGACTCCTAGCGGGAGTTACAGATACGCAGTATTTT. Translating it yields CASSRLLAGVTDTQYF.

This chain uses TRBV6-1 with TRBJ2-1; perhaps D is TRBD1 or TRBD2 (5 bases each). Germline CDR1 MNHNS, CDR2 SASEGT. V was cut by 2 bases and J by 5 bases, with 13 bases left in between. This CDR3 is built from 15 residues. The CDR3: CASSERNGGHNEQFF. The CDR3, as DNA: TGTGCCAGCAGTGAAAGAAATGGGGGTCACAATGAGCAGTTCTTC.

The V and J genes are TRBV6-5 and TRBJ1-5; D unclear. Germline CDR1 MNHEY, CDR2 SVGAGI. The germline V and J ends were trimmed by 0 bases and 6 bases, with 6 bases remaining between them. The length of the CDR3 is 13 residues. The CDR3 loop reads CASSYSRGQPQHF. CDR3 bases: TGTGCCAGCAGTTACTCACGGGGTCAGCCCCAGCATTTT.

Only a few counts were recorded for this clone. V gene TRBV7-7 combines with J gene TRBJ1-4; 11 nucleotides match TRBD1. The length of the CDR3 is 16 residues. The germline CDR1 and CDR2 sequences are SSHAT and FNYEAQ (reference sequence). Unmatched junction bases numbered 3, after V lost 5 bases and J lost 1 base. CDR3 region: CASSAGTGGTNEKLFF. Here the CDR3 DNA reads TGTGCCAGCAGCGCCGGGACAGGGGGAACTAATGAAAAACTGTTTTTT.

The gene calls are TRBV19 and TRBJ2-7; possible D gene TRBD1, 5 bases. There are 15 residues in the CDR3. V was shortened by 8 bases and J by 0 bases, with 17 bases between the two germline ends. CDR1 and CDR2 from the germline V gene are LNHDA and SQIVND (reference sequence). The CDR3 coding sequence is TGTGCCAGTTCCACCAGGGCTCGACCCTCCTACGAGCAGTACTTC. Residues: CASSTRARPSYEQYF.

The CDR3 reads CASSLLTGELFF. DNA for the CDR3: TGTGCCAGCAGTTTATTGACGGGAGAGCTGTTTTTT. The chain links TRBV27 to TRBJ2-2; possibly TRBD2 for D (5 bases). The V gene's germline CDR1 is MNHEY and CDR2 SMNVEV (reference sequence). V shed 1 base and J shed 11 bases, with 8 bases lying between them. There are 12 residues in the CDR3.

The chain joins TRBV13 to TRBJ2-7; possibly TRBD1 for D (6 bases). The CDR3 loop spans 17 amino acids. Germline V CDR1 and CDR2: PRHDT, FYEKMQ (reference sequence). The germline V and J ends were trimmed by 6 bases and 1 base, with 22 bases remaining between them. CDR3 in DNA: TGTGCCAGCAGTGAAACCCGGCAGGGGCCTATTTCCTACGAGCAGTACTTC. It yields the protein CASSETRQGPISYEQYF. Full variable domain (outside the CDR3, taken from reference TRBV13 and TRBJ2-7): AAGVIQSPRHLIKEKRETATLKCYPIPRHDTVYWYQQGPGQDPQFLISFYEKMQSDKGSIPDRFSAQQFSDYHSELNMSSLELGDSALYFCASSETRQGPISYEQYFGPGTRLTVT.

The CDR3 region has the DNA TGTGCCAGCAGTGAACTAGAGACCCAGTACTTC. Amino acid sequence: CASSELETQYF. The chain recombines TRBV2 with TRBJ2-5; D unresolved. CDR3 size: 11 residues. In germline, CDR1 is SNHLY, CDR2 FYNNEI. V dropped 2 bases and J dropped 4 bases, with 2 bases sitting between them.

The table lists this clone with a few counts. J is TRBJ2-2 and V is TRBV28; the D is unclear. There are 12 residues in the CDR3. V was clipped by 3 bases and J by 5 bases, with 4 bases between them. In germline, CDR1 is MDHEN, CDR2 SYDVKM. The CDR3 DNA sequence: TGTGCCAGCAGTTTCAGGACCGGGGAGCTGTTTTTT. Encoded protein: CASSFRTGELFF. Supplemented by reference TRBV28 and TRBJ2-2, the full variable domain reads DVKVTQSSRYLVKRTGEKVFLECVQDMDHENMFWYRQDPGLGLRLIYFSYDVKMKEKGDIPEGYSVSREKKERFSLILESASTNQTSMYLCASSFRTGELFFGEGSRLTVL.

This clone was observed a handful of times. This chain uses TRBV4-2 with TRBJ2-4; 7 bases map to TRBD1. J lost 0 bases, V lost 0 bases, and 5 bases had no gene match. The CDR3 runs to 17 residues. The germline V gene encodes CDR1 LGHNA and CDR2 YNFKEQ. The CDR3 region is CASSQDSGGRAKNIQYF. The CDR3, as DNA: TGTGCCAGCAGCCAAGATTCAGGGGGAAGAGCCAAAAACATTCAGTACTTC.

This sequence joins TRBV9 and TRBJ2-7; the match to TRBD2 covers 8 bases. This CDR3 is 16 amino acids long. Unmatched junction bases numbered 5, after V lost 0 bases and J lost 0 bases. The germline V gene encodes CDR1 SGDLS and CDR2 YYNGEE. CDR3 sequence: CASSVDAGGYSYEQYF. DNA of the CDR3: TGTGCCAGCAGCGTAGATGCGGGGGGTTACTCCTACGAGCAGTACTTC.